These 31 T cell receptor beta chains were all obtained from the same sample, sequenced in a study of T cell responses to AZD1222 COVID-19 vaccine. The repertoire was sequenced with immunoSEQ multiplex PCR; TCRdb's copy has only in-frame clones and lacks some. The repertoire holds around 91,000 clones, with nearly 90% as singletons. Material: peripheral blood, obtained on day 0 of AZD1222 vaccination. These receptors were collected from an adult in good health.

The V call is TRBV27, the J call TRBJ1-2; 8 bases agree with TRBD1. Per germline, CDR1 MNHEY and CDR2 SMNVEV (reference sequence). This CDR3 spans 15 amino acids. Losses at the gene ends were 5 bases for V and 2 bases for J; bases not matched to a gene: 7. In nucleotides, the CDR3 is TGTGCCAGCAGTCCGCGGACAGGGCTGAACTATGGCTACACCTTC. It specifies CASSPRTGLNYGYTF.

CDR3 loop: CASKMGQEDEQYF. As DNA, the CDR3 is TGTGCCAGCAAGATGGGGCAGGAGGACGAGCAGTACTTC. The chain recombines TRBV27 with TRBJ2-7; possibly TRBD1 or TRBD2 for D (5 bases each). CDR1 MNHEY and CDR2 SMNVEV come from the germline V gene (reference sequence). The CDR3 sequence is 13 residues long. The V gene lost 7 bases and the J gene lost 5 bases, with 15 bases spanning the gap.

The chain uses TRBV19 and TRBJ2-6; 7 positions agree with TRBD1. Trimming removed 6 bases from V and 0 bases from J; junction bases left unmatched: 17. Germline V gives CDR1 LNHDA, CDR2 SQIVND (reference sequence). The CDR3 length is 20 residues. In nucleotides, the CDR3 is TGTGCCAGTAGACTCGGGCGTGACAGGGCCCCCTTCTCTGGGGCCAACGTCCTGACTTTC. This codes for CASRLGRDRAPFSGANVLTF.

The J gene is TRBJ1-5, the V gene TRBV28; TRBD1 matches at 7 bases. CDR1 is MDHEN, CDR2 SYDVKM, per germline. With V trimmed by 3 bases and J by 7 bases, 9 bases remained unmatched. The CDR3 consists of 15 residues. In DNA form, the CDR3 reads TGTGCCAGCAGTTTCCAGGGAAGGGGGCGGCAGCCCCAGCATTTT. Its protein is CASSFQGRGRQPQHF.

The genes are TRBV6-5 and TRBJ2-5; 7 nucleotides agree with TRBD2. This CDR3 region has 13 residues. CDR1 and CDR2 from the germline V gene are MNHEY and SVGAGI. V shed 6 bases, J shed 3 bases, and the junction held 4 bases outside the gene matches. The CDR3 protein is CASRLAPKETQYF. CDR3 nucleotides: TGTGCCAGCAGACTAGCGCCTAAAGAGACCCAGTACTTC.

The chain recombines TRBV2 with TRBJ2-7; the match to TRBD1 covers 8 bases. Germline V CDR1 and CDR2: SNHLY, FYNNEI. V was clipped by 1 base and J by 11 bases; unmatched bases: 4. The CDR3 runs to 12 residues. CDR3 in amino acids: CASSEDRGKEYF. CDR3 in DNA: TGTGCCAGCAGTGAAGACAGGGGGAAGGAGTACTTC.

The chain is built from TRBV6-2 or TRBV6-3 and TRBJ1-1; D is possibly TRBD1 (5 bases). Germline loops: CDR1 MNHEY, CDR2 SVGEGT. The V end lost 2 bases, the J end lost 0 bases, and 16 bases lay between the germline ends. The CDR3 has 17 residues. CDR3 loop: CASSYGGDGYMNTEAFF. The CDR3 nucleotides are TGTGCCAGCAGTTACGGGGGGGACGGTTATATGAACACTGAAGCTTTCTTT.

The chain combines TRBV4-3 with TRBJ2-6; no clear D. This CDR3 contains 17 residues. Trimming pared 0 bases from V and 2 bases from J, leaving 11 bases between. Per germline, CDR1 LGHNA and CDR2 YSLEER. The CDR3 nucleotides read TGCGCCAGCAGCCAAGATCTGACGGCTCCTGGGGCCAACGTCCTGACTTTC. It yields the protein CASSQDLTAPGANVLTF.

The chain employs TRBV6-5 and TRBJ2-2, with a weak D call TRBD1 (6 bases). The germline CDR1 and CDR2 sequences are MNHEY and SVGAGI. The V end was cut by 2 bases, the J end by 6 bases, with 16 bases between. The CDR3 sequence is 16 residues long. CDR3 bases: TGTGCCAGCAGTTACCTAAGGCAGGGGCGGGCCGGGGAGCTGTTTTTT. Protein: CASSYLRQGRAGELFF.

This clone was picked up one time. The chain is built from TRBV7-2 and TRBJ2-7, with 11 positions matching TRBD2. CDR1 is SGHTA, CDR2 FQGNSA, per germline. The CDR3 totals 17 residues. After removal of 4 bases from V and 1 base from J, the junction contained 9 bases not matched to a gene. CDR3 sequence reads: CASSWGYGLAGSYEQYF. The CDR3 nucleotides are TGTGCCAGCAGCTGGGGATACGGACTAGCGGGTTCCTACGAGCAGTACTTC.

The V call is TRBV3-1 (or the pseudogene TRBV3-2), the J call TRBJ2-1; 9 bases line up with TRBD2. Germline CDR1 is LGHDT and CDR2 is YNNKEL (reference sequence). Losses at the gene ends were 4 bases for V and 2 bases for J; bases not matched to a gene: 6. The CDR3 is 16 amino acids. CDR3 sequence: CASSRELAGAYNEQFF. Written as DNA, the CDR3 is TGTGCCAGCAGCCGGGAACTAGCGGGTGCCTACAATGAGCAGTTCTTC.

The rearrangement joins TRBV29-1 to TRBJ2-1; no clear D gene. V lost 3 bases to trimming and J lost 6 bases, with 9 bases between them. There are 12 residues in the CDR3. Germline V lookup: CDR1 SQVTM, CDR2 ANQGSEA. CDR3 nucleotide sequence: TGCAGCGTTGAGGGATACTTCAATGAGCAGTTCTTC. This codes for CSVEGYFNEQFF.

V gene TRBV12-3 or TRBV12-4 combines with J gene TRBJ2-1; the D is unclear. Deletions cut 1 base from V and 3 bases from J, with 4 bases between. This CDR3 spans 13 amino acids. The CDR3 DNA follows: TGTGCCAGCAGTTTAGAAATCTACAATGAGCAGTTCTTC. Translated: CASSLEIYNEQFF.

This chain joins TRBV18 and TRBJ2-7; D may correspond to TRBD1 or TRBD2 (5 bases each). Germline V gene sequence: CDR1 KGHSH, CDR2 LQKENI. The V end was cut by 1 base, the J end by 2 bases, with 9 bases between. The CDR3 has 14 residues. CDR3 in amino acids: CASSPRDGAYEQYF. The DNA for the CDR3 is TGTGCCAGCTCACCACGGGACGGTGCCTACGAGCAGTACTTC.

The V and J genes are TRBV6-5 and TRBJ2-7; D is undetermined. Germline V lookup: CDR1 MNHEY, CDR2 SVGAGI. Trimming cost V 0 bases and J 2 bases, with 11 bases left between them. This CDR3 contains 15 residues. CDR3 region: CASSYSTALPYEQYF. The CDR3 DNA reads as TGTGCCAGCAGTTACTCCACTGCTCTCCCCTACGAGCAGTACTTC.

V and J are TRBV7-9 and TRBJ1-6, with D possibly being TRBD1 (5 bases). V shed 8 bases and J shed 7 bases, with 18 bases lying between them. From germline, CDR1 is SEHNR and CDR2 FQNEAQ (reference sequence). This CDR3 is 15 amino acids long. CDR3 region: CASQTPGTVNSPLHF. CDR3 nucleotides: TGTGCCAGCCAAACCCCCGGGACCGTAAATTCACCCCTCCACTTT.

The gene calls are TRBV6-5 and TRBJ1-2; D perhaps matches TRBD1 (5 bases). This CDR3 is 13 amino acids long. Germline CDR1 MNHEY, CDR2 SVGAGI. V was pared by 2 bases and J by 8 bases, with 12 bases between. The CDR3: CASSYGPRGGYTF. The CDR3 DNA is TGTGCCAGCAGTTACGGGCCTCGGGGCGGCTACACCTTC.

The chain has TRBV7-9 and TRBJ2-1; 8 bases line up with TRBD2. In germline, CDR1 is SEHNR, CDR2 FQNEAQ (reference sequence). This CDR3 has 13 residues. V lost 5 bases to trimming and J lost 5 bases; unmatched junction nucleotides: 2. The CDR3 spells CASSGTRHNEQFF. The CDR3 DNA is TGTGCCAGCAGCGGGACTAGGCACAATGAGCAGTTCTTC. The full variable domain, its missing parts supplied by reference TRBV7-9 and TRBJ2-1, is DTGVSQNPRHKITKRGQNVTFRCDPISEHNRLYWYRQTLGQGPEFLTYFQNEAQLEKSRLLSDRFSAERPKGSFSTLEIQRTEQGDSAMYLCASSGTRHNEQFFGPGTRLTVL.

The chain employs TRBV7-2 and TRBJ2-3; 9 nucleotides match TRBD1. Trimming cost V 5 bases and J 5 bases; bases outside gene matches: 8. CDR3 length: 15 residues. Germline V gene lookup returns CDR1 SGHTA and CDR2 FQGNSA. The CDR3 reads CASSPGQGMVDTQYF. DNA for the CDR3: TGTGCCAGCAGCCCGGGACAGGGTATGGTAGATACGCAGTATTTT. The full variable domain, rest sourced from reference TRBV7-2 and TRBJ2-3, is GAGVSQSPSNKVTEKGKDVELRCDPISGHTALYWYRQSLGQGLEFLIYFQGNSAPDKSGLPSDRFSAERTGGSVSTLTIQRTQQEDSAVYLCASSPGQGMVDTQYFGPGTRLTVL.

The V and J genes are TRBV7-2 and TRBJ2-3; TRBD2 matches 7 bases. V shed 3 bases and J 6 bases; nucleotides not matched to a gene: 6. CDR1 SGHTA and CDR2 FQGNSA come from the germline V gene. The CDR3 is 14 residues long. For the CDR3, the DNA is TGTGCCAGCAGCTTCCTAGCGGTAGTGGATACGCAGTATTTT. Protein product: CASSFLAVVDTQYF.

V usage is TRBV19 and J usage is TRBJ1-1; D not resolved. The CDR3 extends over 14 amino acids. CDR1 and CDR2 (germline): LNHDA, SQIVND (reference sequence). V shed 5 bases and J shed 7 bases, with 17 bases lying between them. CDR3 sequence: CASSPGWGSIEAFF. The DNA of the CDR3 is TGTGCCAGTAGTCCCGGGTGGGGTTCTATTGAAGCTTTCTTT.

The rearrangement uses TRBV4-3 and TRBJ2-7; 12 positions match TRBD2. Germline lookup yields CDR1 LGHNA and CDR2 YSLEER. J gave up 2 bases and V 4 bases, and 6 bases lay outside the gene matches. The CDR3 runs to 16 residues. Here the CDR3 reads CASSLGLAGQPYEQYF. The CDR3 DNA sequence: TGCGCCAGCAGCCTCGGACTAGCGGGGCAACCCTACGAGCAGTACTTC.

V is TRBV19 and J is TRBJ1-5; D gene uncertain. The V gene's germline CDR1 is LNHDA and CDR2 SQIVND (reference sequence). The CDR3 length is 14 residues. V was trimmed by 4 bases and J by 4 bases, leaving 11 bases between them. CDR3 amino acids: CASSTRAGNQPQHF. The CDR3 bases are TGTGCCAGTAGTACTAGGGCGGGTAATCAGCCCCAGCATTTT.

The chain carries TRBV20-1 and TRBJ1-1; D is ambiguous. The CDR3 totals 11 residues. V shed 5 bases and J shed 2 bases, with 6 bases lying between them. The germline CDR1 and CDR2 sequences are DFQATT and SNEGSKA (reference sequence). The CDR3 sequence: CSAASNTEAFF. CDR3 DNA: TGCAGTGCTGCGTCAAACACTGAAGCTTTCTTT.

V is TRBV21-1 and J is TRBJ2-5. TRBV21-1 is listed as a pseudogene. CDR3 length equals 10 residues. CDR3 DNA: TGTGCCAGCAGTGAAGAGACCCAGTACTTC. Protein sequence: CASSEETQYF.

The chain employs TRBV27 and TRBJ1-1; D uncertain. The CDR3 sequence is 13 residues long. Trimming removed 7 bases at V and 8 bases at J, with 17 bases between. In germline, CDR1 is MNHEY, CDR2 SMNVEV (reference sequence). The CDR3 sequence is CASTISPQREAFF. For the CDR3, the DNA is TGTGCCAGCACCATATCCCCCCAGAGAGAAGCTTTCTTT.

The CDR3 here is CASSLDINYGYTF. As DNA, the CDR3 is TGTGCCAGCAGCCTGGACATTAACTATGGCTACACCTTC. The chain has TRBV4-2 and TRBJ1-2; D is possibly TRBD1 (5 bases). The CDR3 has 13 amino acids. In germline, CDR1 is LGHNA, CDR2 YNFKEQ. V lost 4 bases and J lost 1, with 7 bases in between.

V usage is TRBV28 and J usage is TRBJ1-4; no definite D call. The ends were cut back, 4 bases at V and 5 bases at J, with 5 bases in the middle. This CDR3 comprises 12 residues. The germline gives CDR1 MDHEN, CDR2 SYDVKM. The CDR3 coding sequence is TGTGCCAGCAGTTGGTCGAATGAAAAACTGTTTTTT. It specifies CASSWSNEKLFF.

The genes are TRBV2 and TRBJ1-1, with a possible D match to TRBD1 (5 bases). The CDR3 is made up of 14 amino acids. Germline V gene sequence: CDR1 SNHLY, CDR2 FYNNEI. Trimming removed 6 bases from V and 1 base from J, with 12 bases in between. The CDR3, as DNA: TGTGCCAGCAGCTATCTTGGGGGGAACACTGAAGCTTTCTTT. Translation gives CASSYLGGNTEAFF. The variable domain in full, completed from reference TRBV2 and TRBJ1-1, reads EPEVTQTPSHQVTQMGQEVILRCVPISNHLYFYWYRQILGQKVEFLVSFYNNEISEKSEIFDDQFSVERPDGSNFTLKIRSTKLEDSAMYFCASSYLGGNTEAFFGQGTRLTVV.

V is TRBV6-5 and J is TRBJ2-5, with D perhaps matching TRBD2 (8 bases). The CDR3 loop spans 15 amino acids. The V end lost 7 bases, the J end lost 4 bases, and 19 bases lay between the germline ends. Germline V CDR1 and CDR2: MNHEY, SVGAGI. This CDR3 is CASTPAGEGAETQYF. CDR3 nucleotide sequence: TGTGCCAGCACCCCAGCGGGAGAGGGGGCAGAGACCCAGTACTTC.

Worth noting for this clone: A read error may produce the germline difference seen at one junction end. The chain couples TRBV7-6 to TRBJ2-7; D remains unclear. Per germline, CDR1 SGHVS and CDR2 FNYEAQ. This CDR3 is built from 12 residues. DNA for the CDR3: TGTGCCAGCAGCAAAGGCTCCGACGAGCAGTACTTC. Protein: CASSKGSDEQYF.